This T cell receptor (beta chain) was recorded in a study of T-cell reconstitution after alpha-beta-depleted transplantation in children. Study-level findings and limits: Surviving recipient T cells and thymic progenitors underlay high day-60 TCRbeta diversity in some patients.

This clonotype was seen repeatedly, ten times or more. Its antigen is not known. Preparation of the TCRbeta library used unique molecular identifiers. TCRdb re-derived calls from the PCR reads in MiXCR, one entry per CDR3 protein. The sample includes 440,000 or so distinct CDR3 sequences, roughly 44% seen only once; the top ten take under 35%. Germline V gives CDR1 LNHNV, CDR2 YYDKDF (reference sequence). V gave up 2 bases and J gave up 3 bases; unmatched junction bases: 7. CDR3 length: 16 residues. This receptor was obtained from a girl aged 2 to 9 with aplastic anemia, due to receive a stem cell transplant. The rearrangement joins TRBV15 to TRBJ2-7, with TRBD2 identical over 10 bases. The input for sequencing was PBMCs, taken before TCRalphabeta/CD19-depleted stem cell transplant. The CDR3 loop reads CATSRRWTSGNYEQYF. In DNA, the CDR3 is TGTGCCACCAGCAGACGTTGGACTAGCGGAAACTACGAGCAGTACTTC.